This TCR beta chain was sequenced for a study of CD8 T cells in Susac syndrome. RNA totalling roughly 0.45 to 1 ug underwent reverse transcription with random hexamers. TCRdb reprocessed the immunoSEQ multiplex PCR reads with MiXCR, giving one entry per CDR3 protein. The sample includes 84,000 or so distinct CDR3 sequences, over 85% of them seen just once. Unmatched junction bases numbered 11, after V lost 5 bases and J lost 7 bases. The CDR3 consists of 16 residues. Germline V gene lookup returns CDR1 PRHDT and CDR2 FYEKMQ (reference sequence). J is TRBJ2-1 and V is TRBV13; 10 bases fit TRBD2. The sample consisted of CD8+ T cells from PBMCs. The clonotype was recovered from a human donor with Susac syndrome. CDR3 in amino acids: CASSQLASGSKNEQFF. In nucleotides, the CDR3 is TGTGCCAGCAGCCAATTGGCTAGCGGGAGTAAGAATGAGCAGTTCTTC.